The 6 T cell receptor beta chains reported below all come from one sample, sequenced in a study of T-cell memory formation after mild COVID-19. Using its own MiXCR run on the 5' RACE reads, TCRdb lists one record per CDR3 protein. The data contain about 400,000 distinct CDR3 sequences, more than 15% of them singletons. Sequenced material: PBMCs or a T cell subset sorted from them (not recorded which). The receptors were sampled from a man in his late teens or twenties who had mild COVID-19 (a few samples of this study predate the infection). Cell type and time point are not known.

In this sample, this clonotype turned up a few times. The J gene is TRBJ2-7, the V gene TRBV5-1; D ambiguous. Deletions cut 7 bases from V and 1 base from J, with 12 bases between. This CDR3 region has 13 residues. The germline gives CDR1 SGHRS, CDR2 YFSETQ. The chain's CDR3 is CASRWTESYEQYF. The CDR3 DNA is TGCGCCAGCCGATGGACGGAGTCCTACGAGCAGTACTTC.

This clonotype was seen a handful of times. The chain has TRBV7-2 and TRBJ1-2; D not resolved. V lost 5 bases and J lost 0, with 4 bases in between. This CDR3 has 12 amino acids. Germline V gives CDR1 SGHTA, CDR2 FQGNSA. CDR3 loop: CASSQPNYGYTF. The CDR3 DNA is TGTGCCAGCAGCCAACCTAACTATGGCTACACCTTC.

The chain joins TRBV12-3 or TRBV12-4 to TRBJ2-3, with 8 nucleotides matching TRBD2. With V trimmed by 7 bases and J by 1 base, 10 bases remained unmatched. The CDR3 is 16 residues long. The CDR3 here is CASTASGGGRTDTQYF. CDR3 DNA sequence: TGTGCCAGCACCGCCTCGGGGGGGGGACGCACAGATACGCAGTATTTT.

Only a few counts were recorded for this clonotype. The CDR3 region has the DNA TGCAGCGTTGACGACAGCGACTATGGCTACACCTTC. This codes for CSVDDSDYGYTF. V usage is TRBV29-1 and J usage is TRBJ1-2, with a weak D call TRBD1 (5 bases). Trimming stripped 3 bases from V and 3 bases from J, with 8 bases between. Germline lookup yields CDR1 SQVTM and CDR2 ANQGSEA. The CDR3 contains 12 residues. Full variable domain (outside the CDR3, taken from reference TRBV29-1 and TRBJ1-2): SAVISQKPSRDICQRGTSLTIQCQVDSQVTMMFWYRQQPGQSLTLIATANQGSEATYESGFVIDKFPISRPNLTFSTLTVSNMSPEDSSIYLCSVDDSDYGYTFGSGTRLTVV.

This clonotype was seen a handful of times. This chain links TRBV18 with TRBJ1-1; tentative D call: TRBD1 (5 bases). The CDR3 has 15 amino acids. V lost 5 bases and J 5 bases, leaving 18 bases between the germline ends. In germline, CDR1 is KGHSH, CDR2 LQKENI. The CDR3 nucleotides read TGTGCCAGCTCATCGCCTGGGGCCGGGGAAACTGAAGCTTTCTTT. It encodes CASSSPGAGETEAFF.

This clonotype has more than one count but fewer than ten. This chain connects TRBV12-3 or TRBV12-4 to TRBJ2-5; TRBD2 might be the D (6 bases). The germline V and J ends were trimmed by 6 bases and 5 bases, with 25 bases remaining between them. This CDR3 is built from 17 residues. Written as DNA, the CDR3 is TGTGCCAGCAGGTCCGGTTTCACGCGGGGAGGAAGGGAGACCCAGTACTTC. Residues: CASRSGFTRGGRETQYF.